This TCR beta chain was identified in a study of T cell repertoires in cytomegalovirus infection. Looking at the study overall: Indicated by public TCR beta signatures were CMV infection and matching HLA type. Findings and limits, study-wide: Carriers of CMV and the relevant HLA type were discriminated by public TCR beta frequency. Predominance within the ex vivo response was attributable to HLA-C-restricted CMV-specific TCR beta clonotypes.

This clonotype has ten or more counts. The target antigen is unknown. V was clipped by 4 bases and J by 2 bases, with 15 bases between them. The CDR3 totals 15 residues. From germline, CDR1 is SGHTA and CDR2 FQGNSA. TCRdb ran MiXCR on the reads and lists one entry per CDR3 protein. This repertoire shows some 220,000 distinct CDR3 sequences, around 6.4% found once; its top ten account for around 6%. The sequence came from a human donor in good health (CMV status not recorded). Some clones in this sample may be carry-over from other donors' samples. The sequenced material came from PBMCs. J is TRBJ2-7 and V is TRBV7-2, with D possibly being TRBD1 (5 bases). The CDR3 region has the DNA TGTGCCAGCAGCTCGACAGCTAACCCCACCTACGAGCAGTACTTC. Its translation: CASSSTANPTYEQYF.